This T cell receptor (beta chain) emerged from a study of cytomegalovirus exposure and HLA in healthy donors. 60 Vbeta and 13 Jbeta primers were used in PCR. Using immunoSEQ multiplex PCR, the repertoire was profiled, and TCRdb retains in-frame clones only, with some absent. The sample gives about 4,900 clones, about 84% of which show up once; under 7% is in the top ten. The study's findings and limits: Across donors, most TCRs were seen rarely, yet some public ones were widespread. What a later analysis reportedly showed was that an Asian-associated ancestry cluster had fewer N-insertions than the approximately 700-donor mean. Analysis was carried out at a later point, and it linked a missense DCLRE1C variant to TCR beta V- and J-gene trimming.

Donors likely had unrecorded immune exposures despite being nominally healthy when sampled. V gave up 4 bases and J gave up 7 bases; unmatched junction bases: 3. CDR3 length: 14 residues. Looked up from germline, CDR1 is SNHLY and CDR2 is FYNNEI. With respect to this clone: What it recognizes is unknown.

J is TRBJ1-6 and V is TRBV2, with 8 bases matching TRBD1. Sequences were obtained from PBMCs. The source is a woman aged 40 to 55 in good health and CMV-seropositive. For the CDR3, the DNA is TGTGCCAGCAGTGTGACAGGGGTGAATTCACCCCTCCACTTT. Translated, it gives CASSVTGVNSPLHF.